The 9 T cell receptor beta chains presented below share a single source sample, sequenced in a study of T cells in Graves' hyperthyroidism and ophthalmopathy. It was RNA transcripts that yielded the amplified TCR beta CDR3 regions. Carried out on the TCR CDR3, a first-round RT-PCR used the HTBI primer set. TCRdb independently ran MiXCR on the multiplex PCR reads; one entry per CDR3 protein. The table lists approximately 400,000 distinct CDR3 sequences, about 15% of them singletons. Sequencing was done on a sample of blood. Receptors originate from a woman under 30 with Graves' hyperthyroidism.

This clonotype has at least ten counts. The chain has TRBV7-8 and TRBJ1-2, with D unclear. The CDR3 contains 15 residues. The V gene's germline CDR1 is SGHVS and CDR2 FQNEAQ. Trimming stripped 2 bases from V and 3 bases from J, with 13 bases between. This chain's CDR3 is CASSLFAQEDYGYTF. As DNA, the CDR3 is TGTGCCAGCAGCTTATTTGCCCAAGAAGACTATGGCTACACCTTC. Full variable domain (rest looked up from reference TRBV7-8 and TRBJ1-2): GAGVSQSPRYKVAKRGQDVALRCDPISGHVSLFWYQQALGQGPEFLTYFQNEAQLDKSGLPSDRFFAERPEGSVSTLKIQRTQQEDSAVYLCASSLFAQEDYGYTFGSGTRLTVV.

This clonotype appeared many times. One end of the junction varies from germline; a read error may be responsible. The V gene is TRBV7-7, the J gene TRBJ2-1; TRBD1 aligns across 8 bases. This CDR3 is 15 amino acids long. The germline V gene has CDR1 SSHAT and CDR2 FNYEAQ (reference sequence). In DNA form, the CDR3 reads TGTGCTAGCAGCTTAGGGGCACAGGGGGGCAATGAGCAGTTCTTC. Amino acids: CASSLGAQGGNEQFF.

This clonotype was detected many times. The chain couples TRBV12-3 or TRBV12-4 to TRBJ2-5; TRBD1 aligns across 7 bases. The length of the CDR3 is 14 residues. The V and J ends lost 6 bases and 4 bases, in that order; junction bases with no gene match: 8. The CDR3 DNA sequence: TGTGCCAGCAGCCTCAGGGGGAAGGGAGAGACCCAGTACTTC. Protein product: CASSLRGKGETQYF.

This clonotype was observed a handful of times. The chain joins TRBV4-2 to TRBJ1-5; D is possibly TRBD1 (6 bases). Germline CDR1 is LGHNA and CDR2 is YNFKEQ. The CDR3 runs 18 residues. Deletions cut 0 bases from V and 0 bases from J, with 15 bases between. The CDR3 DNA sequence: TGTGCCAGCAGCCAAGATACAGGGCCGGGATATAGCAATCAGCCCCAGCATTTT. It encodes CASSQDTGPGYSNQPQHF.

This clonotype was seen at least ten times. The J gene is TRBJ2-7, the V gene TRBV12-3 or TRBV12-4; TRBD1 matches at 8 bases. The V gene end was trimmed by 5 bases and the J gene end by 0 bases; junction bases not matched to a gene: 3. CDR3 length equals 14 residues. The DNA of the CDR3 is TGTGCCAGCAGTGAAGGACAGGGCTCCTACGAGCAGTACTTC. This sequence encodes CASSEGQGSYEQYF.

This clonotype showed up many times. The gene calls are TRBV27 and TRBJ2-1, with TRBD1 matching over 9 bases. This CDR3 spans 16 amino acids. Germline trimming cut 4 bases from V and 1 base from J; bases unmatched to any gene: 5. The germline V gene has CDR1 MNHEY and CDR2 SMNVEV (reference sequence). DNA of the CDR3: TGTGCCAGCAGTTCTACCGGGACAGGGTCCTACAATGAGCAGTTCTTC. Translated: CASSSTGTGSYNEQFF.

V usage is TRBV7-2 and J usage is TRBJ2-1; D might be TRBD2 (5 bases). V was clipped by 1 base and J by 6 bases, with 7 bases between them. The CDR3 runs to 13 residues. Germline CDR1 reads SGHTA; CDR2 reads FQGNSA. The CDR3: CASSLGLPNEQFF. In DNA, the CDR3 is TGTGCCAGCAGCTTAGGACTACCCAATGAGCAGTTCTTC.

The chain recombines TRBV11-1 with TRBJ2-3, with 7 bases identical to TRBD1. This CDR3 comprises 16 residues. Germline V gene lookup returns CDR1 SGHAT and CDR2 FQDESV (reference sequence). J lost 11 bases, V lost 3 bases, and 17 bases had no gene match. The CDR3 bases are TGTGCCAGCAGCTTCGGACAGGCTGACAGATACGCTCGGCAGTATTTT. It specifies CASSFGQADRYARQYF.

The chain combines TRBV10-3 with TRBJ1-6; D is uncertain. The length of the CDR3 is 13 residues. V shed 6 bases and J shed 7 bases, with 10 bases lying between them. Germline V gene data show CDR1 as ENHRY and CDR2 as SYGVKD. The CDR3 DNA reads TGTGCCATCAGGGAGGGTGTCAATTCACCCCTCCACTTT. Its protein is CAIREGVNSPLHF.